One TCR beta chain is described in this entry. This specimen comes from a study of blood T cell repertoires in COVID-19. Method: immunoSEQ multiplex PCR; TCRdb's copy keeps in-frame clones and lacks some. The sample carries 130,000 or so clones, more than 85% recorded once. V lost 1 base to trimming and J lost 6 bases; unmatched junction nucleotides: 8. Germline CDR1 is MNHNS and CDR2 is SASEGT. This CDR3 has 16 amino acids. The clonotype was recovered from a man between 50 and 59 years old with active or convalescent COVID-19. Material: peripheral blood. The chain is built from TRBV6-1 and TRBJ2-3, with TRBD2 matching 9 bases. CDR3 nucleotide sequence: TGTGCCAGCAGTGAAGAGGTAGCGGGGGATGCGGATACGCAGTATTTT. Protein product: CASSEEVAGDADTQYF.